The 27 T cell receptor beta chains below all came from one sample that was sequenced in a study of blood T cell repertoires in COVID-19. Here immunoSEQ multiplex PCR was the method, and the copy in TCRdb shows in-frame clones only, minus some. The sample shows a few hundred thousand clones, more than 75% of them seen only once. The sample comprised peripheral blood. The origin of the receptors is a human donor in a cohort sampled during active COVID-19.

The CDR3 DNA is TGTGCCAGCAACCCCGGGGGGACCTACACCGGGGAGCTGTTTTTT. It is translated as CASNPGGTYTGELFF. The chain couples TRBV9 to TRBJ2-2, with TRBD2 identical over 7 bases. Germline CDR1 and CDR2: SGDLS and YYNGEE. The CDR3 contains 15 residues. The V and J ends lost 6 bases and 3 bases, in that order; junction bases with no gene match: 8.

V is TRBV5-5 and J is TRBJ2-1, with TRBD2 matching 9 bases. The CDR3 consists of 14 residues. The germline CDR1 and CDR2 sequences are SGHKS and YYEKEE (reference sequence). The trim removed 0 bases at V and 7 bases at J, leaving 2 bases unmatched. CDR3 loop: CASSLGLAGNEQFF. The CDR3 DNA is TGTGCCAGCAGCTTGGGGCTAGCGGGGAATGAGCAGTTCTTC. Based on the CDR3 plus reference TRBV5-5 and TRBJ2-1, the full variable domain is DAGVTQSPTHLIKTRGQQVTLRCSPISGHKSVSWYQQVLGQGPQFIFQYYEKEERGRGNFPDRFSARQFPNYSSELNVNALLLGDSALYLCASSLGLAGNEQFFGPGTRLTVL.

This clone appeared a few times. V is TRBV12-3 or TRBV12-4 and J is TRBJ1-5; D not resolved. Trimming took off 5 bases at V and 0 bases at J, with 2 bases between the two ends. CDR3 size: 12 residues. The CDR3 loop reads CASSRSNQPQHF. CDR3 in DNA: TGTGCCAGCAGTCGTAGCAATCAGCCCCAGCATTTT.

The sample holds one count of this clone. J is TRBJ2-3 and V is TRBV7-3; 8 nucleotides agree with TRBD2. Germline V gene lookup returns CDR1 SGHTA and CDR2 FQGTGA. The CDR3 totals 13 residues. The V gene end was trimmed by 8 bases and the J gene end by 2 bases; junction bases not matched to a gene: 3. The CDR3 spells CASGLANTDTQYF. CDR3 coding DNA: TGTGCCAGCGGACTAGCCAACACAGATACGCAGTATTTT.

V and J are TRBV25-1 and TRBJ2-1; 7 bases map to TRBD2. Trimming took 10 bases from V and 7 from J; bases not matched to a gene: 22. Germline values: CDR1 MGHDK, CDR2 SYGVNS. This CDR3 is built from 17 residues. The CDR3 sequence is CAITLGLWEGPLNEQFF. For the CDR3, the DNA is TGTGCCATCACTTTGGGTTTGTGGGAGGGCCCTTTGAATGAGCAGTTCTTC.

CDR3 residues: CASSEFSQGNYNEQYF. CDR3 coding DNA: TGTGCCAGCAGTGAATTTTCACAGGGAAATTACAACGAGCAGTACTTC. The chain joins TRBV2 to TRBJ2-7; the D gene is possibly TRBD1 (6 bases). V dropped 2 bases and J dropped 5 bases, with 19 bases sitting between them. Looked up from germline, CDR1 is SNHLY and CDR2 is FYNNEI. CDR3 length: 16 residues.

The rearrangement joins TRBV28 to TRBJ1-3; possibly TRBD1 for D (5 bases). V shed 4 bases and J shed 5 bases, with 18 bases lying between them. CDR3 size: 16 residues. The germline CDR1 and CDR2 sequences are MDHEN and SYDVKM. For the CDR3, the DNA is TGTGCCAGCAGTTCCCCCATATGGCGGGGCAGAAACACCATATATTTT. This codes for CASSSPIWRGRNTIYF.

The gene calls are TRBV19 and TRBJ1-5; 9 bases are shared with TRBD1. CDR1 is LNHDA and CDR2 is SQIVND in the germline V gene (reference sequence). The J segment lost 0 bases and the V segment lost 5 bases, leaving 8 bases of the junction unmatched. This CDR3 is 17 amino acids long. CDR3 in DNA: TGTGCCAGTAGTGTCGGGACAGGGCGGAGTAGCAATCAGCCCCAGCATTTT. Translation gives CASSVGTGRSSNQPQHF.

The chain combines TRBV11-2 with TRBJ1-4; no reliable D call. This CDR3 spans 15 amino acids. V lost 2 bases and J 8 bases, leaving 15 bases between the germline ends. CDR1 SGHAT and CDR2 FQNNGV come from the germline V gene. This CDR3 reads CASSLWGGNREKLFF. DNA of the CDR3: TGTGCCAGCAGCTTATGGGGAGGAAATAGGGAAAAACTGTTTTTT.

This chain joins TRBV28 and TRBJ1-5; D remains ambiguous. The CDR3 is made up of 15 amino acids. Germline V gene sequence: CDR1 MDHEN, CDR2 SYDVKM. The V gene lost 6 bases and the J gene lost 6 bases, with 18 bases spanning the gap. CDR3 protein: CASSKRGSGIQPQHF. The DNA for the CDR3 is TGTGCCAGCAGCAAGCGGGGTTCGGGGATTCAGCCCCAGCATTTT.

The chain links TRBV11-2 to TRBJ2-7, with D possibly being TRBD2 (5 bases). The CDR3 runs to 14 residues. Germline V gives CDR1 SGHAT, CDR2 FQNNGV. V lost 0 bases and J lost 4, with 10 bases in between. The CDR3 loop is CASSLDWTGYEQYF. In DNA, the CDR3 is TGTGCCAGCAGCTTAGATTGGACTGGTTACGAGCAGTACTTC.

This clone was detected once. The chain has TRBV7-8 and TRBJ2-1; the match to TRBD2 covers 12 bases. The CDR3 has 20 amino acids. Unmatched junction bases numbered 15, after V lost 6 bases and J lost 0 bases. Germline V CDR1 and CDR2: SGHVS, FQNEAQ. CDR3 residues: CASSQGLAGNHISSYNEQFF. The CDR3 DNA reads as TGTGCCAGCAGTCAAGGACTAGCGGGAAACCACATCAGCTCCTACAATGAGCAGTTCTTC.

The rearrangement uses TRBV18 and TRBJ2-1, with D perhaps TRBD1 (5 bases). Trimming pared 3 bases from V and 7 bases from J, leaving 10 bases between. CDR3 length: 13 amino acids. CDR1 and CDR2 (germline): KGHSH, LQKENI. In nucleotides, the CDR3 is TGTGCCAGCTCACCCTCCTACAGGAATGAGCAGTTCTTC. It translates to CASSPSYRNEQFF.

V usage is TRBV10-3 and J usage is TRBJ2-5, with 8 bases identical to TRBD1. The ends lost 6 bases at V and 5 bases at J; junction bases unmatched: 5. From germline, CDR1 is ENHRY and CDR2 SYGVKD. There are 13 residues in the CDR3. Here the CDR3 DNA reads TGTGCCATCAGGGACAGGGTCAGCGAGACCCAGTACTTC. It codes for CAIRDRVSETQYF.

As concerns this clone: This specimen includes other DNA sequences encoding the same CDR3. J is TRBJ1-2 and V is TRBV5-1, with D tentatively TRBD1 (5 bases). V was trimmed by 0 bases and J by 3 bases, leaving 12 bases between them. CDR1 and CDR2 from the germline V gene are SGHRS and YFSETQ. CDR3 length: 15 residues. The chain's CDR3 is CASSLGVRDYYGYTF. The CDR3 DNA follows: TGCGCCAGCAGCTTGGGAGTCAGGGACTACTATGGCTACACCTTC.

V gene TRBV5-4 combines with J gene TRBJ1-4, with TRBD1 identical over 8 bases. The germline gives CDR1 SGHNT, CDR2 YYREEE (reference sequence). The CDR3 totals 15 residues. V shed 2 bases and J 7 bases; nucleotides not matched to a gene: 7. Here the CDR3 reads CASSLGQGYTEKLFF. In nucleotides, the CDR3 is TGTGCCAGCAGCTTAGGACAGGGTTATACTGAAAAACTGTTTTTT.

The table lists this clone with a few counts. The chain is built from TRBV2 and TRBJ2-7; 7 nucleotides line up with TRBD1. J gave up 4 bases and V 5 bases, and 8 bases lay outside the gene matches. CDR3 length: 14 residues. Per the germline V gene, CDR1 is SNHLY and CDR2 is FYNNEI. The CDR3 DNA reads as TGTGCCAGCAGTCTCAGGGGGACAGATTACGAGCAGTACTTC. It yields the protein CASSLRGTDYEQYF.

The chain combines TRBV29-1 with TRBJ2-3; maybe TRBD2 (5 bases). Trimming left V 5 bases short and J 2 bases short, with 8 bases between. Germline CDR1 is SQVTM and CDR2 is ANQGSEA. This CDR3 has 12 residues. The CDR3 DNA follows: TGCAGCGTTTCGGACTCCACAGATACGCAGTATTTT. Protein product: CSVSDSTDTQYF.

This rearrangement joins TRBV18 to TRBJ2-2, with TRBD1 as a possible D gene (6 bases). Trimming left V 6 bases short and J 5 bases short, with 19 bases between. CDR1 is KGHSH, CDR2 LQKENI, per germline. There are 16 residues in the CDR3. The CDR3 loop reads CASSQTFDRPTGELFF. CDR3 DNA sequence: TGTGCCAGCTCTCAAACCTTCGACAGGCCTACCGGGGAGCTGTTTTTT. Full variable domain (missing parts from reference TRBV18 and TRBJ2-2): NAGVMQNPRHLVRRRGQEARLRCSPMKGHSHVYWYRQLPEEGLKFMVYLQKENIIDESGMPKERFSAEFPKEGPSILRIQQVVRGDSAAYFCASSQTFDRPTGELFFGEGSRLTVL.

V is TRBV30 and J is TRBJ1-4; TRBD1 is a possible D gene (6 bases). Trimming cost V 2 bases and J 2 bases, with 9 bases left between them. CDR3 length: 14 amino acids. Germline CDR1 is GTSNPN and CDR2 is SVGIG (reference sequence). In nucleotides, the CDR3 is TGTGCCTGGAGTTTGGGGGCGACTAATGAAAAACTGTTTTTT. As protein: CAWSLGATNEKLFF.

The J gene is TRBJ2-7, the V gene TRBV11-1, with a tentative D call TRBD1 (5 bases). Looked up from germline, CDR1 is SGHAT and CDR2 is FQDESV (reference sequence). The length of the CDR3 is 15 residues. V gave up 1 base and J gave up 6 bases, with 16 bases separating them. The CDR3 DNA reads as TGTGCCAGCAGCTTAGGTCAGGGATCCTCCCGCGAGCAGTACTTC. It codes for CASSLGQGSSREQYF. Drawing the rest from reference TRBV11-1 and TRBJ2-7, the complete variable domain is EAEVAQSPRYKITEKSQAVAFWCDPISGHATLYWYRQILGQGPELLVQFQDESVVDDSQLPKDRFSAERLKGVDSTLKIQPAELGDSAMYLCASSLGQGSSREQYFGPGTRLTVT.

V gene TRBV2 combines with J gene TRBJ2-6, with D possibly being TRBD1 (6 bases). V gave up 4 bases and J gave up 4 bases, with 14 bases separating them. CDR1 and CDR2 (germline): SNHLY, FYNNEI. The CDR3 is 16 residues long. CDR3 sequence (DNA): TGTGCCAGCAGTGGGGACACTCTTTGGGGGGCCAACGTCCTGACTTTC. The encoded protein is CASSGDTLWGANVLTF.

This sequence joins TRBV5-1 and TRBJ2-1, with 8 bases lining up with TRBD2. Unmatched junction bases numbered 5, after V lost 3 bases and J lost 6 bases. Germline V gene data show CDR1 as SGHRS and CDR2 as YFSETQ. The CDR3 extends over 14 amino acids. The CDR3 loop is CASSSGGPGNEQFF. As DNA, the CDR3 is TGCGCCAGCAGCTCGGGAGGGCCGGGCAATGAGCAGTTCTTC.

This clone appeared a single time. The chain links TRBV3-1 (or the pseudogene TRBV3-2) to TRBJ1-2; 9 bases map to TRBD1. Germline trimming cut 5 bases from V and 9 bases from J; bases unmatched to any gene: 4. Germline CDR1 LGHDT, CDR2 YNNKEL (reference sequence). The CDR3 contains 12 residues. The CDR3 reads CASSWDRVSYTF. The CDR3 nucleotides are TGTGCCAGCAGCTGGGACAGGGTTAGCTACACCTTC.

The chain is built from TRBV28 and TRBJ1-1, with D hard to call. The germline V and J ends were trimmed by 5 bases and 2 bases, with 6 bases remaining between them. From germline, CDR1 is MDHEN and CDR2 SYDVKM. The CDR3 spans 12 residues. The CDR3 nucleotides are TGTGCCAGCAGTAATATAAACACTGAAGCTTTCTTT. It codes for CASSNINTEAFF.

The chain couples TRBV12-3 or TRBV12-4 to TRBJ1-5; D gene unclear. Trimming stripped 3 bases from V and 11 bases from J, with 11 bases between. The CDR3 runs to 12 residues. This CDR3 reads CASSFAGAAQHF. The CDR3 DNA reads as TGTGCCAGCAGTTTCGCGGGTGCGGCCCAGCATTTT.

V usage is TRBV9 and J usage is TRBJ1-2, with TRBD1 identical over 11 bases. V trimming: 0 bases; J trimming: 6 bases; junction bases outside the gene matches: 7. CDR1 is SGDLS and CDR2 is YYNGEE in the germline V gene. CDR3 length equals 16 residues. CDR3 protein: CASSVVHGTGGNGYTF. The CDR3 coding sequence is TGTGCCAGCAGCGTAGTCCATGGGACAGGGGGGAATGGCTACACCTTC.